One and the same sample provided the 12 T cell receptor beta chains below, sequenced in a study of breast tumors, draining lymph nodes, adjacent tissues. MiXCR, run by TCRdb on the multiplex PCR reads, gives a single entry per CDR3 protein. The profile covers about 100,000 distinct CDR3 sequences, with around 20% appearing a single time and roughly 1.2% taken by the ten largest. Axillary draining lymph nodes of breast cancer patients supplied the node samples. Specimen: axillary lymph node tissue. The receptors were gathered from a female donor with breast cancer. Some clones in this sample may be carry-over from other donors' samples.

This clonotype was detected ten times or more. The junction differs from germline at one of its ends, possibly a read error. This chain connects TRBV7-7 to TRBJ2-3; TRBD2 matches 8 bases. Germline assignment: CDR1 SSHAT and CDR2 FNYEAQ (reference sequence). The CDR3 is 15 residues long. The CDR3 region is CASSAGTSLFDTQYF. Written as DNA, the CDR3 is TGTGCTAGCAGCGCCGGGACTAGTCTTTTCGATACGCAGTATTTT.

At least ten counts were recorded for this clonotype. This chain links TRBV7-9 with TRBJ2-3, with TRBD2 as a possible D gene (5 bases). CDR1 is SEHNR and CDR2 is FQNEAQ in the germline V gene (reference sequence). Trimming removed 5 bases at V and 11 bases at J, with 14 bases between. The CDR3 totals 12 residues. The CDR3 sequence: CASSARSGEQYF. The DNA of the CDR3 is TGTGCCAGCAGCGCCAGAAGCGGAGAGCAGTATTTT.

This clonotype has at least ten counts. In nucleotides, the CDR3 is TGTGCCAGCAGCCGGACAGGGAGGTATGGCTACACCTTC. Encoded protein: CASSRTGRYGYTF. This chain joins TRBV7-8 and TRBJ1-2; TRBD1 aligns across 8 bases. The CDR3 spans 13 residues. J gave up 5 bases and V 5 bases, and 4 bases lay outside the gene matches. CDR1 is SGHVS and CDR2 is FQNEAQ in the germline V gene.

The table lists this clonotype with many counts. This chain links TRBV3-1 with TRBJ2-7, with D perhaps given as TRBD1 or TRBD2 (5 bases each). Trimming removed 0 bases at V and 7 bases at J, with 13 bases between. From germline, CDR1 is LGHDT and CDR2 YNNKEL (reference sequence). The CDR3 has 14 amino acids. Here the CDR3 reads CASSQEGTMGEQYF. As DNA, the CDR3 is TGTGCCAGCAGCCAAGAGGGGACGATGGGGGAGCAGTACTTC.

This clonotype came up many times. The genes are TRBV20-1 and TRBJ2-7; 12 positions match TRBD2. Trimming at V came to 4 bases and at J to 5 bases, leaving 6 bases not matched to a gene. CDR1 DFQATT and CDR2 SNEGSKA come from the germline V gene (reference sequence). This CDR3 is built from 14 residues. CDR3: CSATGRTSGNEQYF. CDR3 in DNA: TGCAGTGCTACCGGTCGGACTAGCGGGAACGAGCAGTACTTC.

The chain employs TRBV28 and TRBJ2-3, with D tentatively TRBD1 (6 bases). Germline V gene sequence: CDR1 MDHEN, CDR2 SYDVKM. V shed 3 bases and J shed 2 bases, with 12 bases lying between them. There are 15 residues in the CDR3. The CDR3 DNA is TGTGCCAGCAGTTTCGGCAGGGGAGTCACAGATACGCAGTATTTT. Its translation is CASSFGRGVTDTQYF.

This clonotype was seen ten or more times. This chain connects TRBV29-1 to TRBJ1-2, with D possibly TRBD1 on 6 matching bases. The CDR3 has 11 residues. Between the trimmed V and J ends, which lost 6 bases and 4 bases, there was a span of 9 bases. Per germline, CDR1 SQVTM and CDR2 ANQGSEA. CDR3 nucleotide sequence: TGCAGCGTCGTACAGGGCTATGGCTACACCTTC. It translates to CSVVQGYGYTF. Filled out from reference TRBV29-1 and TRBJ1-2, the complete variable domain reads SAVISQKPSRDICQRGTSLTIQCQVDSQVTMMFWYRQQPGQSLTLIATANQGSEATYESGFVIDKFPISRPNLTFSTLTVSNMSPEDSSIYLCSVVQGYGYTFGSGTRLTVV.

This clonotype was seen many times. J is TRBJ2-1 and V is TRBV10-3; TRBD2 aligns across 8 bases. CDR1 is ENHRY and CDR2 is SYGVKD in the germline V gene. The CDR3 consists of 14 residues. J was trimmed by 4 bases and V by 5 bases; bases with no gene match: 4. The CDR3 is CAISTGTRYNEQFF. CDR3 nucleotides: TGTGCCATCAGTACCGGGACTAGGTACAATGAGCAGTTCTTC.

This clonotype was observed at least ten times. V and J are TRBV20-1 and TRBJ1-5; 9 bases fit TRBD1. Germline assignment: CDR1 DFQATT and CDR2 SNEGSKA (reference sequence). The CDR3 consists of 13 residues. V shed 7 bases and J 5 bases; nucleotides not matched to a gene: 6. CDR3 DNA: TGCAGTGGAACAGGGGGCGTAGATCAGCCCCAGCATTTT. Translation: CSGTGGVDQPQHF.

This clonotype came up many times. The chain has TRBV2 and TRBJ1-2, with a weak D call TRBD1 (5 bases). Trimming stripped 6 bases from V and 5 bases from J, with 7 bases between. CDR3 size: 11 residues. Germline V gene sequence: CDR1 SNHLY, CDR2 FYNNEI. In nucleotides, the CDR3 is TGTGCCAGCAGCTCAGGGTATGGCTACACCTTC. Its protein is CASSSGYGYTF.

In regard to this clonotype: A much larger clone lies a single base off, so this may be a read error. The V call is TRBV18, the J call TRBJ2-7; perhaps TRBD1 as D (5 bases). The CDR3 is 14 amino acids. V lost 3 bases and J lost 1, with 10 bases in between. Germline V gene sequence: CDR1 KGHSH, CDR2 LQKENI. CDR3 protein: CASSPIQESYEQYF. DNA for the CDR3: TGTGCCAGCTCACCGATACAGGAGTCCTACGAGCAGTACTTC.

This clonotype has just a few counts. The genes are TRBV3-1 and TRBJ2-3; no definite D call. Trimming shortened V by 4 bases and J by 7 bases, and 18 bases separated the two germline ends. Germline-derived CDR1 and CDR2 are LGHDT and YNNKEL (reference sequence). This CDR3 has 15 residues. CDR3 DNA: TGTGCCAGCAGCCCGGACGTTAGAAAAGAATATACGCAGTATTTT. Amino acids: CASSPDVRKEYTQYF.